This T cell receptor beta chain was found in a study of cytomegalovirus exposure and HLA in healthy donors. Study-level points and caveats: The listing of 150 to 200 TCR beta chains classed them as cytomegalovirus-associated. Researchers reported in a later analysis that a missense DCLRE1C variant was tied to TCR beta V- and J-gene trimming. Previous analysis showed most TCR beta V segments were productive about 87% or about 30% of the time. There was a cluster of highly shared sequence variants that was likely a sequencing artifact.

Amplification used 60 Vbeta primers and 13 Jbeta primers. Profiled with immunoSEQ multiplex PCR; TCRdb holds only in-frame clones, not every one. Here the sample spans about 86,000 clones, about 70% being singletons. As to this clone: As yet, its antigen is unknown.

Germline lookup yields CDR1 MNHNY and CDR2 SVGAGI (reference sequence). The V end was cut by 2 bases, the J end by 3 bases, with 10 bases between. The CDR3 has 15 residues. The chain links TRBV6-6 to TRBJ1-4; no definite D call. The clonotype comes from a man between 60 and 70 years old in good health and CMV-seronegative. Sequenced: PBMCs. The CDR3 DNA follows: TGTGCCAGCAGTTACCCCCGGGGAGCTAATGAAAAACTGTTTTTT. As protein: CASSYPRGANEKLFF.